Below, 21 T cell receptor beta chains from the same sample are listed, as sequenced in a study of beta chain features in type 1 diabetes. Their recognized antigens are unknown. Sequenced material consisted of expressed TCRB transcripts (all of the isolated RNA was reverse transcribed). Repertoires were generated with immunoSEQ multiplex PCR, while TCRdb's copy carries only in-frame clones and drops some. In the table there are over 40,000 clones, approximately 61% of which are singletons. General observations from the study: In every one of the four CD4+ subsets, TCRB CDR3s were moderately but significantly shorter in Type 1 diabetes patients.

Sequenced material: Tregs from blood. Receptors were obtained from a man younger than 45 with type 1 diabetes. Some clones in this sample may be carry-over from other donors' samples.

This sequence joins TRBV18 and TRBJ1-4, with 7 bases identical to TRBD1. J was trimmed by 4 bases and V by 3 bases; bases with no gene match: 5. The CDR3 has 15 residues. The germline V gene encodes CDR1 KGHSH and CDR2 LQKENI. The CDR3 DNA is TGTGCCAGCTCACCCCCGGGACAGTATAATGAAAAACTGTTTTTT. Encoded protein: CASSPPGQYNEKLFF. Full variable domain (remainder filled in from reference TRBV18 and TRBJ1-4): NAGVMQNPRHLVRRRGQEARLRCSPMKGHSHVYWYRQLPEEGLKFMVYLQKENIIDESGMPKERFSAEFPKEGPSILRIQQVVRGDSAAYFCASSPPGQYNEKLFFGSGTQLSVL.

The rearrangement uses TRBV30 and TRBJ2-4; 8 bases are a match to TRBD2. The germline CDR1 and CDR2 sequences are GTSNPN and SVGIG (reference sequence). V dropped 2 bases and J dropped 3; count of bases not matched to a gene: 6. The CDR3 covers 15 residues. The DNA of the CDR3 is TGTGCCTGGAGTCGGCGGGGGGCCCTCAAAAACATTCAGTACTTC. Translating gives CAWSRRGALKNIQYF.

This clone was counted a few times. The chain carries TRBV7-9 and TRBJ2-3; possibly TRBD2 for D (5 bases). Trimming shortened V by 6 bases and J by 5 bases, and 21 bases separated the two germline ends. Germline V gene sequence: CDR1 SEHNR, CDR2 FQNEAQ (reference sequence). The CDR3 has 16 residues. The CDR3 loop is CASRVWTPIFGDTQYF. The CDR3 DNA reads as TGTGCCAGCAGGGTCTGGACTCCAATTTTCGGAGATACGCAGTATTTT.

The rearrangement links TRBV20-1 to TRBJ1-2; D not certain. V was clipped by 6 bases and J by 0 bases, with 5 bases between them. This CDR3 is 11 amino acids long. Per germline, CDR1 DFQATT and CDR2 SNEGSKA (reference sequence). The DNA of the CDR3 is TGCAGTGCCAGGACTAACTATGGCTACACCTTC. Protein product: CSARTNYGYTF.

The chain combines TRBV5-1 with TRBJ2-7; TRBD1 matches at 9 bases. CDR1 SGHRS and CDR2 YFSETQ come from the germline V gene. The CDR3 is made up of 15 amino acids. V was clipped by 5 bases and J by 6 bases; unmatched bases: 12. In nucleotides, the CDR3 is TGCGCCAGCAGTCCGGGCGGGACAGGGTCGACCGAGCAGTACTTC. Translated: CASSPGGTGSTEQYF.

The V call is TRBV15, the J call TRBJ1-5, with D unresolved. Germline CDR1 LNHNV, CDR2 YYDKDF (reference sequence). The CDR3 runs 12 residues. Trimming removed 3 bases from V and 4 bases from J, with 4 bases in between. The DNA for the CDR3 is TGTGCCACCAGCAGTTCGAATCAGCCCCAGCATTTT. It encodes CATSSSNQPQHF. The whole variable domain, remainder taken from reference TRBV15 and TRBJ1-5, is DAMVIQNPRYQVTQFGKPVTLSCSQTLNHNVMYWYQQKSSQAPKLLFHYYDKDFNNEADTPDNFQSRRPNTSFCFLDIRSPGLGDTAMYLCATSSSNQPQHFGDGTRLSIL.

This clone was counted once. The rearrangement links TRBV4-2 to TRBJ2-7; TRBD1 aligns across 9 bases. V shed 4 bases and J 4 bases; nucleotides not matched to a gene: 11. CDR1 is LGHNA and CDR2 is YNFKEQ in the germline V gene. The CDR3 has 16 amino acids. The CDR3 reads CASSPDGTGKSYEQYF. CDR3 DNA sequence: TGTGCCAGCAGCCCTGACGGGACAGGGAAAAGTTACGAGCAGTACTTC.

This chain uses TRBV18 with TRBJ2-7, with D possibly matching TRBD2 (6 bases). The CDR3 spans 15 residues. Trimming removed 8 bases from V and 2 bases from J, with 19 bases in between. Germline V CDR1 and CDR2: KGHSH, LQKENI. The CDR3 DNA reads TGTGCCAGCACCCGCCCCGGGACTTCTACCTACGAGCAGTACTTC. Its protein product is CASTRPGTSTYEQYF.

Here the CDR3 DNA reads TGCAGCGTTGTACTACAGGGGAGCCAAGAGACCCAGTACTTC. Its translation: CSVVLQGSQETQYF. V usage is TRBV29-1 and J usage is TRBJ2-5, with 7 nucleotides matching TRBD1. The germline gives CDR1 SQVTM, CDR2 ANQGSEA. This CDR3 is built from 14 residues. J was trimmed by 1 base and V by 4 bases; bases with no gene match: 6.

The CDR3 is CASSVSTSGGNPDTQYF. In nucleotides, the CDR3 is TGTGCCAGCAGCGTTTCGACTAGCGGGGGTAACCCAGATACGCAGTATTTT. The V gene is TRBV9, the J gene TRBJ2-3, with 12 bases identical to TRBD2. This CDR3 is built from 17 residues. V dropped 2 bases and J dropped 4; count of bases not matched to a gene: 8. Germline CDR1 and CDR2: SGDLS and YYNGEE.

The chain joins TRBV18 to TRBJ2-6, with D tentatively TRBD1 (5 bases). The CDR3 sequence is 16 residues long. V was clipped by 0 bases and J by 2 bases, with 8 bases between them. Germline V gene sequence: CDR1 KGHSH, CDR2 LQKENI. The CDR3 spells CASSPPLGAGANVLTF. For the CDR3, the DNA is TGTGCCAGCTCACCACCCCTAGGGGCTGGGGCCAACGTCCTGACTTTC.

This rearrangement joins TRBV18 to TRBJ2-3; D not resolved. The germline CDR1 and CDR2 sequences are KGHSH and LQKENI. This CDR3 comprises 18 residues. V was cut by 2 bases and J by 1 base, with 19 bases left in between. The CDR3 DNA follows: TGTGCCAGCTCACCAGTCGTCAACTCGTATCCCGGCACAGATACGCAGTATTTT. Translation gives CASSPVVNSYPGTDTQYF. The full variable domain, with the rest looked up from reference TRBV18 and TRBJ2-3, is NAGVMQNPRHLVRRRGQEARLRCSPMKGHSHVYWYRQLPEEGLKFMVYLQKENIIDESGMPKERFSAEFPKEGPSILRIQQVVRGDSAAYFCASSPVVNSYPGTDTQYFGPGTRLTVL.

In this sample, this clone turned up a few times. The chain couples TRBV7-3 to TRBJ2-2; 12 bases match TRBD2. V trimming: 3 bases; J trimming: 5 bases; junction bases outside the gene matches: 7. CDR1 is SGHTA, CDR2 FQGTGA, per germline. This CDR3 contains 17 residues. The chain's CDR3 is CASSFTSGGFGTGELFF. In nucleotides, the CDR3 is TGTGCCAGCAGCTTTACTAGCGGGGGGTTTGGTACCGGGGAGCTGTTTTTT. Full variable domain (missing parts from reference TRBV7-3 and TRBJ2-2): GAGVSQTPSNKVTEKGKYVELRCDPISGHTALYWYRQSLGQGPEFLIYFQGTGAADDSGLPNDRFFAVRPEGSVSTLKIQRTERGDSAVYLCASSFTSGGFGTGELFFGEGSRLTVL.

The V call is TRBV2, the J call TRBJ1-6; weak D call: TRBD1 (5 bases). V lost 6 bases and J lost 10, with 19 bases in between. The CDR3 loop spans 15 amino acids. CDR1 SNHLY and CDR2 FYNNEI come from the germline V gene. CDR3 in amino acids: CASSEQWAGNSPLHF. DNA of the CDR3: TGTGCCAGCAGCGAACAATGGGCAGGGAACTCACCCCTCCACTTT. The whole variable domain, remainder taken from reference TRBV2 and TRBJ1-6, is EPEVTQTPSHQVTQMGQEVILRCVPISNHLYFYWYRQILGQKVEFLVSFYNNEISEKSEIFDDQFSVERPDGSNFTLKIRSTKLEDSAMYFCASSEQWAGNSPLHFGNGTRLTVT.

This clone came up a few times. The CDR3: CASSLTGGYEQYF. CDR3 DNA: TGTGCCAGCAGCTTGACAGGCGGCTACGAGCAGTACTTC. The J gene is TRBJ2-7, the V gene TRBV7-6; tentative D call: TRBD1 (6 bases). The germline gives CDR1 SGHVS, CDR2 FNYEAQ. The V and J ends lost 3 bases and 3 bases respectively, with 9 bases between them. The CDR3 loop spans 13 amino acids. Variable domain in full (rest from reference TRBV7-6 and TRBJ2-7): GAGVSQSPRYKVTKRGQDVALRCDPISGHVSLYWYRQALGQGPEFLTYFNYEAQQDKSGLPNDRFSAERPEGSISTLTIQRTEQRDSAMYRCASSLTGGYEQYFGPGTRLTVT.

J is TRBJ1-1 and V is TRBV6-6; possible D gene TRBD1, 5 bases. This CDR3 has 14 residues. Per the germline V gene, CDR1 is MNHNY and CDR2 is SVGAGI (reference sequence). Trimming left V 5 bases short and J 3 bases short, with 13 bases between. CDR3 sequence: CASSRTAGDTEAFF. In DNA form, the CDR3 reads TGTGCCAGCAGTAGGACCGCGGGGGACACTGAAGCTTTCTTT.

The chain carries TRBV11-1 and TRBJ2-3, with TRBD2 matching 12 bases. CDR3 length: 15 amino acids. The germline gives CDR1 SGHAT, CDR2 FQDESV (reference sequence). The J segment lost 6 bases and the V segment lost 5 bases, leaving 6 bases of the junction unmatched. CDR3 in DNA: TGTGCCAGCAGCCCTAGACTAGCGGGGGAGGATACGCAGTATTTT. It specifies CASSPRLAGEDTQYF.

The rearrangement joins TRBV10-3 to TRBJ1-2; D unclear. The CDR3 runs to 13 residues. Germline V gives CDR1 ENHRY, CDR2 SYGVKD. V lost 2 bases and J 5 bases, leaving 9 bases between the germline ends. CDR3: CAISEPPGYGYTF. The CDR3 DNA is TGTGCCATCAGTGAGCCACCCGGGTATGGCTACACCTTC.

The sample holds a few counts of this clone. The genes are TRBV7-9 and TRBJ2-5; TRBD1 matches 10 bases. With the DNA end fitting TRBJ2-7 better, the J assignment may be wrong. CDR1 and CDR2 (germline): SEHNR, FQNEAQ (reference sequence). This CDR3 is built from 15 residues. The DNA of the CDR3 is TGTGCCAGCAGCTGGGGACAGGGGTTCTCCTACGAGCAGTACTTC. It yields the protein CASSWGQGFSYEQYF.

V usage is TRBV9 and J usage is TRBJ2-2; 10 nucleotides agree with TRBD2. Unmatched junction bases numbered 11, after V lost 4 bases and J lost 2 bases. This CDR3 comprises 18 residues. Looked up from germline, CDR1 is SGDLS and CDR2 is YYNGEE. The CDR3 is CASSRQHLAGGNTGELFF. The CDR3 DNA follows: TGTGCCAGCAGCCGACAACACTTAGCGGGGGGCAACACCGGGGAGCTGTTTTTT. The whole variable domain, filled in from reference TRBV9 and TRBJ2-2, reads DSGVTQTPKHLITATGQRVTLRCSPRSGDLSVYWYQQSLDQGLQFLIQYYNGEERAKGNILERFSAQQFPDLHSELNLSSLELGDSALYFCASSRQHLAGGNTGELFFGEGSRLTVL.

J is TRBJ1-2 and V is TRBV5-4; 7 nucleotides align to TRBD1. The V gene's germline CDR1 is SGHNT and CDR2 YYREEE (reference sequence). The CDR3 is made up of 14 amino acids. V trimming: 6 bases; J trimming: 8 bases; junction bases outside the gene matches: 13. The CDR3 is CASNKGQDPFGYTF. As DNA, the CDR3 is TGTGCCAGCAACAAAGGACAGGACCCGTTCGGCTACACCTTC.